This TCR beta chain was sequenced in a study of shared clonotypes between healthy human individuals (dated by TCRdb to about 2020). Regarding the research as a whole: The cohort comprised a couple of women and a few men aged 18 to 49 years. For each donor, CD4 naive and CD4 memory were each run on three plates, CD8 naive on two plates, and CD8 memory on one plate. Blood TCR repertoires of five healthy adults were deeply sequenced to estimate repertoire size and the extent of clonotype sharing between individuals. To increase sequencing depth and limit assay-specific biases, TCR repertoire library preparation and sequencing were carried out by different laboratories using diverse techniques. Each donor's leukapheresis produced roughly between roughly 0.9 and 9 billion PBMCs.

Concerning this clone: It has no known antigen specificity. No much larger clone exists at a distance of one base, and base qualities are not known.

Overall study results and their limits: When a handful of donors were compared, the shared fraction of clonotypes was around 4.6% for naive CD4, over 3% for naive CD8, more than 2% for memory CD4, and around 0.37% for memory CD8. Naive subsets generally had larger estimated clonotype richness than memory subsets did. Higher generation probabilities were observed for clonotypes shared by all four sorted-subset donors than for non-shared clonotypes. Incomplete sequencing was indicated by rarefaction of sorted-subset datasets, despite the large sequencing depth. Sampling was restricted to blood, and TCR repertoires in tissue are likely to differ from TCR repertoires in blood. The genetic and exposure-history diversity represented was limited by the small number of donors. Pairwise subsampling led to the expectation that sequencing depth would affect the degree of clonotype sharing among donors.

Using the deep immunoSEQ assay, multiplex PCR amplified TCR CDR3 regions from genomic DNA. Genomic DNA extracted from each cell subset was distributed evenly over all wells of several immunoSEQ 96-well plates, and each plate served as one replicate. Each replicate PCR for sorted subsets received about 220 ng genomic DNA, equal to 28,000 or so T cell genomes. Purified libraries were measured with a Qubit 3.0 fluorometer, size-checked on a Bioanalyzer 2100, and measured again with the KAPA Library Quantification kit. A separate single-read 150-cycle Illumina NextSeq 550 flow cell was used to sequence each immunoSEQ 96-well plate. As for how the authors treated the data: The immunoSEQ output contained only junctional sequences without quality scores, so filtering could not match that applied to full-length reads. Sequences were annotated with PyIR, a Python wrapper for IgBLAST v1.9, and V/J genes and CDR3 were assigned using IMGT germline references. Reads were removed for weak V/J assignments (E-value above 1e-6), missing CDR3, stop codons, out-of-frame junctions, or ambiguous translated residues. V3J clonotypes were defined as sequences sharing the same inferred V gene, J gene, and CDR3 amino acid sequence. To compute the percentage overlap between repertoires, the number of shared unique clonotypes was divided by the size of the smaller repertoire. Richness of each repertoire was evaluated using RTK rarefaction, the Chao1 estimator, and Recon v2.1 estimates of unobserved clonotypes. Generation probabilities were computed with OLGA for all TCRbeta clonotypes obtained by the gDNA method from several donors. This immuneACCESS table, as held by TCRdb, lists in-frame sequences with V and J called but not all clones. Of the missing ones, under half trace to an unresolved V gene in checked studies; the others have no known cause. V, J and clone size derive from that table, while D and trimming were established from the DNA sequence. Counted in this sample were some 2,500,000 clones; roughly 92% of them appeared once. The ten largest account for roughly 0.34% of the sample.

Per the germline V gene, SNHLY is the CDR1 and FYNNEI is the CDR2. V is pared back by 4 bases and J by 0 bases, with 10 bases lying between the germline termini. The CDR3 runs 15 residues from the cysteine to the phenylalanine. This entry keeps only the CDR3 DNA: 45 bases, framed from base 1. The donors were healthy, HIV-negative adults with no recently reported acute infections or vaccinations. Every donor was a Caucasian adult residing in Nashville, Tennessee, USA. CD4+ T cells were enriched by magnetic negative selection, after which naive cells were positively selected on CD45RA and the negative fraction was taken as the memory subset. After blood collection by leukapheresis, PBMCs were isolated using Ficoll-Histopaque density gradient centrifugation and then cryopreserved in the vapor phase of liquid nitrogen. Analytical flow cytometry was used to check the purity and quantity of every magnetically sorted T cell population. Genomic DNA was isolated from every sorted fraction and measured by UV absorbance on a Nanodrop 2000c.

The sequence links TRBV2 to TRBJ2-1, with a tentative D gene TRBD1 over 6 matching bases. The clonotype originates from a man between 18 and 29 years old in good health. Some clones in this sample may be carry-over from other donors' samples. The source material was naive CD4+ T cells from PBMCs. In the paper's terms, the cell subset or site label means: CD45RA+ positively selected. The CDR3 has the sequence CASSAETGSYNEQFF. The DNA sequence is TGTGCCAGCAGTGCTGAGACAGGCTCCTACAATGAGCAGTTCTTC.